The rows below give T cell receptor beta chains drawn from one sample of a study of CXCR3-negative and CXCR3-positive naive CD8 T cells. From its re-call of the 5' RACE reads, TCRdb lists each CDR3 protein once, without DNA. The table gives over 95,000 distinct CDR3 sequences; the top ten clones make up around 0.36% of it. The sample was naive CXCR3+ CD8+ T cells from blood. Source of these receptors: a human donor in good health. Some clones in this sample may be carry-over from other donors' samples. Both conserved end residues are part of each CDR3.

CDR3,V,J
CASSPLGGSEAFF,TRBV5-1,TRBJ1-1
CASSLPGNYNSPLHF,TRBV5-6,TRBJ1-6
CASKGAGPNTEAFF,TRBV2,TRBJ1-1
CATSGERTPNQPQHF,TRBV15,TRBJ1-5
CATSRGRTYGYTF,TRBV15,TRBJ1-2
CASSLATGGGDEQYF,TRBV5-4,TRBJ2-7
CASSDTRTYSYEQYF,TRBV2,TRBJ2-7
CATQPGQNNEQFF,TRBV24-1,TRBJ2-1
CSVEVLIQRGTSEQYF,TRBV29-1,TRBJ2-7
CASSLSSLQPQHF,TRBV27,TRBJ1-5
CSVLRGLENIQYF,TRBV29-1,TRBJ2-4
CASSLRSSGYEQYF,TRBV27,TRBJ2-7
CASNLGSSYEQYF,TRBV2,TRBJ2-7
CASSVKPGLGNTGELFF,TRBV11-2,TRBJ2-2
CASKERSSYNEQFF,TRBV28,TRBJ2-1
CASSSYSEANEAFF,TRBV7-9,TRBJ1-1
CASSSGTGWHELEAFF,TRBV5-6,TRBJ1-1
CASSIGRGPSYNEQFF,TRBV19,TRBJ2-1
CASSSIIPPVHQDEQFF,TRBV6-6,TRBJ2-1
CASSPSASYEQFF,TRBV7-9,TRBJ2-1
CASSLSRAVHNEQFF,TRBV18,TRBJ2-1
CASSFLAGAGYEQYF,TRBV7-8,TRBJ2-7
CAGSLGPGQAFTDTQYF,TRBV5-1,TRBJ2-3
CASSFLAGTYNEQFF,TRBV28,TRBJ2-1
CASSQEGVNQPQHF,TRBV4-1,TRBJ1-5
CASSNVYEQYF,TRBV7-9,TRBJ2-7
CASSEDWGVQETQYF,TRBV2,TRBJ2-5
CASSSSMGQIFYEQYF,TRBV7-9,TRBJ2-7
CASSWGGREETQYF,TRBV28,TRBJ2-5
CASSLMGVPLDTQYF,TRBV27,TRBJ2-3
CSVEGDRVQETQYF,TRBV29-1,TRBJ2-5
CATSRDQRAKEQFF,TRBV15,TRBJ2-1
CASSPPGFEQYF,TRBV10-2,TRBJ2-7
CASSAGENTGELFF,TRBV7-9,TRBJ2-2
CASSQGPNTGELFF,TRBV21-1,TRBJ2-2
CSALLGGQFSYNEQFF,TRBV29-1,TRBJ2-1
CASSYSLGAGYPTDTQYF,TRBV6-5,TRBJ2-3
CSVEAGHIFHRIF,TRBV29-1,TRBJ2-1
CATSERGFNEQFF,TRBV15,TRBJ2-1
CSARDYGGTGAYEQYF,TRBV20-1,TRBJ2-7
CASSIGTGNTEAFF,TRBV19,TRBJ1-1
CASSPTHEQFF,TRBV28,TRBJ2-1
CASSATASGYQETQYF,TRBV28,TRBJ2-5
CASSDEDAGELFF,TRBV6-4,TRBJ2-2
CASSPTWQDRISSYNSPLHF,TRBV28,TRBJ1-6
CASSQTLAGGYEQYF,TRBV4-1,TRBJ2-7